This T cell receptor beta chain was documented in a study of tumor and adjacent non-tumor tissue in lung cancer. A modified ARM-PCR protocol with three rounds of nested PCR amplified TCRbeta. TCRdb re-called the multiplex PCR reads through MiXCR, storing one row per CDR3 protein. The data contain tens of thousands of distinct CDR3 sequences, about 72% of them singletons. The germline gives CDR1 MGHRA, CDR2 YSYEKL. This CDR3 region has 14 residues. No cell sorting was done before RNA was extracted from the tissue. Study-level findings and limits: Patients with more diverse tumor TCRs had worse survival.

Turning to this clonotype: What it binds is not known. The junction does not match germline at one end; this may be a read error.

The chain joins TRBV4-1 to TRBJ2-5; D is tentatively TRBD1 or TRBD2 (5 bases each). The TCR was taken from a man in his 60s with non-small cell lung cancer. Sequenced input: lung tumor tissue. In nucleotides, the CDR3 is TGCGCCAGCAGCCAAGATGGTAGCAGGGAGACCCTGTACTTC. This encodes CASSQDGSRETLYF.